The clone carrying this T cell receptor (beta chain) was recorded only once. There are 16 residues in the CDR3. With 4 bases removed from V and 2 bases from J, the gap between germline ends came to 18 bases. CDR1 and CDR2 (germline): LNHDA, SQIVND (reference sequence). The data were obtained in a study of technical replicates of blood from a handful of donors. TCRdb's copy holds only in-frame clones and misses some; the assay was immunoSEQ multiplex PCR. The repertoire holds tens of thousands of clones, with about 92% as singletons. The specimen was T cells isolated from PBMCs. This TCR derives from a human donor in good health. The chain links TRBV19 to TRBJ2-7, with D possibly matching TRBD1 (6 bases). In nucleotides, the CDR3 is TGTGCCAGTAGTAGGGCAGGGGCGCCGAACCCCTACGAGCAGTACTTC. Amino acids: CASSRAGAPNPYEQYF. Full variable domain (remainder filled in from reference TRBV19 and TRBJ2-7): DGGITQSPKYLFRKEGQNVTLSCEQNLNHDAMYWYRQDPGQGLRLIYYSQIVNDFQKGDIAEGYSVSREKKESFPLTVTSAQKNPTAFYLCASSRAGAPNPYEQYFGPGTRLTVT.